The sequence of this T cell receptor beta chain was determined in a study of T-cell memory formation after mild COVID-19. The wider study: TCR clustering was largely donor specific.

About this clonotype itself: The antigen remains undetermined.

5'RACE with constant-segment primers built TCRalpha and TCRbeta cDNA libraries with UMIs. One entry per CDR3 protein, called by TCRdb with MiXCR from the 5' RACE reads. The data hold roughly 620,000 distinct CDR3 sequences, with around 17% observed a single time. This CDR3 has 18 amino acids. In germline, CDR1 is SGHTA, CDR2 FQGTGA. V dropped 5 bases and J dropped 5; count of bases not matched to a gene: 14. Study results and caveats: Memory sampled before infection contained some responding clones, suggesting cross-reactive memory joined.

The receptor was derived from an adult woman who had mild COVID-19 (a few samples of this study predate the infection). Cell type and time point are not known. The sequencing sample was made of PBMCs or a T cell subset sorted from them (not recorded which). The chain carries TRBV7-3 and TRBJ2-3; 12 nucleotides agree with TRBD2. The CDR3 DNA reads TGTGCCAGCAGCCCACCGCGCCTAGCGGGGGGGCATAAAGATACGCAGTATTTT. It codes for CASSPPRLAGGHKDTQYF.